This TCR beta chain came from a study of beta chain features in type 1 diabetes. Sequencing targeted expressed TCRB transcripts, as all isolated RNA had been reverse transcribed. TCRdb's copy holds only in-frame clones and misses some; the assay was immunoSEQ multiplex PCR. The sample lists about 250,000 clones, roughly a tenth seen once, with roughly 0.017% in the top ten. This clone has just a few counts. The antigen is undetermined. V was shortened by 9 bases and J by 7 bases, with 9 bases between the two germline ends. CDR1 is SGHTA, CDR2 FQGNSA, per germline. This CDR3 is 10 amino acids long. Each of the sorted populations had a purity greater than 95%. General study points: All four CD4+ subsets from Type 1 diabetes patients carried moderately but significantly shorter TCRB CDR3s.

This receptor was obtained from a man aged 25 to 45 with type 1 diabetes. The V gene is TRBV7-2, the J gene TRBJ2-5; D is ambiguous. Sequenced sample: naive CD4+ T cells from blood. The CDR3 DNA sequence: TGTGCCAGTGGTCTGAGGACCCAGTACTTC. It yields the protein CASGLRTQYF.